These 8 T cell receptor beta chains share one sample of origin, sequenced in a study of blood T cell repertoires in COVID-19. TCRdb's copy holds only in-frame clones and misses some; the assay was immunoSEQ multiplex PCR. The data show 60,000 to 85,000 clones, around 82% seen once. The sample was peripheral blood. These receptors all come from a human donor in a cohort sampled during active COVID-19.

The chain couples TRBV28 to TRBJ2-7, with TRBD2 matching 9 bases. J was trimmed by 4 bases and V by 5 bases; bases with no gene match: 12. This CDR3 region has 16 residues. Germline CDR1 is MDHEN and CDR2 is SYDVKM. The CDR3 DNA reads TGTGCCAGCAGTCTTATAGCGGGAGCTCAAGGGTACGAGCAGTACTTC. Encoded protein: CASSLIAGAQGYEQYF.

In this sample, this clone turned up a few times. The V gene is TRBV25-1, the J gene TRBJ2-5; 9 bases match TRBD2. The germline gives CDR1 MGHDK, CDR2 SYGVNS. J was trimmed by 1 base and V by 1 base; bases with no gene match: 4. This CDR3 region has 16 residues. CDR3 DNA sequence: TGTGCCAGCAGTGAATTGGGCGGGAGGGGCCAAGAGACCCAGTACTTC. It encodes CASSELGGRGQETQYF.

Here the CDR3 DNA reads TGTGCCACCAGCAGTTACAGGAACACTGAAGCTTTCTTT. Translated, it gives CATSSYRNTEAFF. This rearrangement joins TRBV15 to TRBJ1-1; D is unclear. CDR1 and CDR2 (germline): LNHNV, YYDKDF (reference sequence). This CDR3 contains 13 residues. The V end was cut by 3 bases, the J end by 1 base, with 6 bases between.

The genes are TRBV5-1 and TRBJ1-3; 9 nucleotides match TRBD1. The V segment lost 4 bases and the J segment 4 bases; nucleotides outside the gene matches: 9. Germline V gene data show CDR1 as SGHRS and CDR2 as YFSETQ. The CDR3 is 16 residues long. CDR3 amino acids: CASSPRDRESGNTIYF. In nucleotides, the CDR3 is TGCGCCAGCAGCCCCAGGGACAGGGAGTCCGGAAACACCATATATTTT.

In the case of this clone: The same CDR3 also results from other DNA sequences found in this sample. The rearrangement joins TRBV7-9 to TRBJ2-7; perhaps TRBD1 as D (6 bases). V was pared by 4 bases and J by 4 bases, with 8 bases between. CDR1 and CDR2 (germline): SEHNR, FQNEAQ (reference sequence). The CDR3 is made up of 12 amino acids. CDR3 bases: TGTGCCAGCAGCTCAACAGGGTACGAGCAGTACTTC. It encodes CASSSTGYEQYF.

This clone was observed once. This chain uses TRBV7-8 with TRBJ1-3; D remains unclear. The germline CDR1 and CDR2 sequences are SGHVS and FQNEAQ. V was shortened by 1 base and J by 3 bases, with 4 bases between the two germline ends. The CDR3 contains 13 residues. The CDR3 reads CASSLGYGNTIYF. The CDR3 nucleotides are TGTGCCAGCAGCTTAGGTTATGGAAACACCATATATTTT.

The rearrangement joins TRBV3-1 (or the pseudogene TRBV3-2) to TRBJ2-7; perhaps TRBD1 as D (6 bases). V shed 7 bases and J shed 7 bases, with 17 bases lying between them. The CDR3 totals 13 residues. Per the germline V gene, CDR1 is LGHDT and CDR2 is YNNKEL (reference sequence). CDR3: CASTLQGSWEQYF. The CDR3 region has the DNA TGTGCCAGCACCCTACAGGGTTCGTGGGAGCAGTACTTC.

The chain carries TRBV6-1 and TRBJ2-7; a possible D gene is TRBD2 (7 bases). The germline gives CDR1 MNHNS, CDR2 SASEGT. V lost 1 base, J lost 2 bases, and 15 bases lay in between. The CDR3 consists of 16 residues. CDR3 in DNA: TGTGCCAGCAGTGAAGTAAGCGGGACAACTGCCTACGAGCAGTACTTC. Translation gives CASSEVSGTTAYEQYF.